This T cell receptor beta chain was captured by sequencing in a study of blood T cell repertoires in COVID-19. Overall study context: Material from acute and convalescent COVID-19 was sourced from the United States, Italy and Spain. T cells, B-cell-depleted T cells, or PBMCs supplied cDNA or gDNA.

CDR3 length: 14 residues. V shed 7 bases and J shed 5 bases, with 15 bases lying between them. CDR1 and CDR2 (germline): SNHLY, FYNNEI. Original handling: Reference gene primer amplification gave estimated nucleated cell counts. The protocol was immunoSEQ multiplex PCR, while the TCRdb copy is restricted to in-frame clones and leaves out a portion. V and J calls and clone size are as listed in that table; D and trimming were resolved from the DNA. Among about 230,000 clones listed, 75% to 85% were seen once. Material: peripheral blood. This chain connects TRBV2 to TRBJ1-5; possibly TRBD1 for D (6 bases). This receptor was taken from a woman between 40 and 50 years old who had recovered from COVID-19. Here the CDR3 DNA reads TGTGCCAGCACCCCAACAGGGAAGCATCAGCCCCAGCATTTT. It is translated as CASTPTGKHQPQHF.